This T cell receptor (beta chain) comes out of a study of T cells after yellow fever vaccination. Points from the study as a whole: There was a possibility that FACS-sorted repertoires contained abundant clonotypes contaminating from the bulk population. Secondary responses were weaker yet peaked faster, day 5 versus 15.

Template switching with 5'RACE generated the TCR cDNA and added a universal primer site and UMIs. TCRdb itself ran the 5' RACE reads through MiXCR, one entry per CDR3 protein. The sample gives about 99,000 distinct CDR3 sequences, under 7% of which show up once; 35% to 50% is in the top ten. CDR1 and CDR2 from the germline V gene are MGHRA and YSYEKL. The CDR3 covers 14 residues. Trimming cost V 3 bases and J 5 bases, with 13 bases left between them. Concerning this clonotype itself: What it recognizes is unknown.

The TCR was taken from a man in his late teens or twenties who received the YFV17D yellow fever vaccine. Sequencing used CD8+ T cells sorted from PBMCs, obtained 10 days after the yellow fever booster vaccination. The chain combines TRBV4-1 with TRBJ2-5; D is undetermined. The CDR3 coding sequence is TGCGCCAGCAGCCAGGCCTATGGTGTGGAGACCCAGTACTTC. Amino acid sequence: CASSQAYGVETQYF.